This T cell receptor beta chain was recovered during a study of regulatory T cells in long-lasting Graves disease. Background on the study: For a period under 3 months, newly diagnosed Graves' patients had taken antithyroid drugs.

This CDR3 spans 17 amino acids. CDR1 is LNHDA and CDR2 is SQIVND in the germline V gene (reference sequence). The V end was cut by 4 bases, the J end by 0 bases, with 16 bases between. The time point is: newly diagnosed GD, antithyroid drugs for less than 3 months. PBMCs were the source of the RNA used for TCR sequencing. This clonotype was seen repeatedly, ten times or more. Its antigen is not known. Findings and limits, study-wide: The number of shared public clonotypes was higher in persistent patients (about 3,000) than new patients (roughly 970).

In building TCR beta libraries, iRepertoire HTBI primers were used together with Arm-PCR of CDR3 regions. As originally analysed: Segment identification across samples yielded 50 to 80 TRBV and around 13 TRBJ segments. MiXCR, applied by TCRdb to the multiplex PCR reads, yields one record per CDR3 protein. TCRdb's processing, not the authors' own work, is the source of the V and J calls. The data show around 250,000 distinct CDR3 sequences, with 15% to 20% seen just once and around 13% held by the top ten. The same data also went into a second study, on T cells in Graves' hyperthyroidism and ophthalmopathy. As reported in that work: First-round RT-PCR with HTBI primers amplified the TCR CDR3 region.

The clonotype was recovered from a woman aged 25 to 45 with Graves disease. The starting material was peripheral blood mononuclear cells (PBMCs), obtained at new diagnosis, from a patient treated with antithyroid drugs. The chain couples TRBV19 to TRBJ2-1; perhaps TRBD2 as D (5 bases). CDR3 in DNA: TGTGCCAGTAGTAGACCAACGTTTCGGGGCTCCTACAATGAGCAGTTCTTC. Protein sequence: CASSRPTFRGSYNEQFF.